The clone carrying this T cell receptor beta chain was seen a single time. This entry comes from a study of blood T cell repertoires in COVID-19. Study as a whole: PBMCs, B-cell-depleted T cells, or T cells were the source of the cDNA or gDNA that made up the material.

The CDR3 spans 16 residues. Looked up from germline, CDR1 is MNHEY and CDR2 is SVGAGI. V was trimmed by 4 bases and J by 8 bases, leaving 20 bases between them. Assay used: immunoSEQ multiplex PCR; TCRdb lists only in-frame clones, some missing. The sample includes about 140,000 clones, around 80% of them seen just once. Participants were aged about 18 to 100 years from around 25 US areas. Participant-given clinical history determined each cohort assignment. All recovered Cohort 3 donors got two negative PCRs, got clearance, or saw symptom resolution. This receptor was identified in a woman in her 50s who had recovered from COVID-19. The sequencing sample was made of PBMCs or T cells enriched from blood (not recorded which). The genes are TRBV6-5 and TRBJ1-4, with TRBD1 as a possible D gene (6 bases). CDR3: CASSSTYRVRGEKLFF. The DNA of the CDR3 is TGTGCCAGCAGTTCGACCTACAGGGTCCGGGGAGAAAAACTGTTTTTT.